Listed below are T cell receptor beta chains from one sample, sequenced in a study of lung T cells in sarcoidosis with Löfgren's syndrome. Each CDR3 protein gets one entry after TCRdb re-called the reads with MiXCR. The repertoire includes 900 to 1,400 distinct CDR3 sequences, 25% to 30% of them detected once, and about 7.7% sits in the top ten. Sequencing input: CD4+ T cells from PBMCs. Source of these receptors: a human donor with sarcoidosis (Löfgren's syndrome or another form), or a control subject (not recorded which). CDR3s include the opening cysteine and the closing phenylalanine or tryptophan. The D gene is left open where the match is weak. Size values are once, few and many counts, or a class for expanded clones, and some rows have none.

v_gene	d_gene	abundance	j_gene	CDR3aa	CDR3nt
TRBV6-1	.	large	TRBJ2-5	CASSSGAGQETQYF	TGTGCCAGCAGCTCCGGGGCAGGTCAAGAGACCCAGTACTTC
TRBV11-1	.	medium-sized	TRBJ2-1	CASSLKSGWGNEQFF	TGTGCCAGCAGCTTAAAATCAGGTTGGGGCAATGAGCAGTTCTTC
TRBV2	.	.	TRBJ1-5	CASSWGGGSSNQPQHF	TGCGCCAGCAGTTGGGGGGGGGGTAGTAGCAATCAACCCCAGCATTTT
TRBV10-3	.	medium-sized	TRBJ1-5	CATNRDNSNQPQHF	TGTGCCACGAACCGGGACAATAGCAATCAGCCCCAGCATTTT
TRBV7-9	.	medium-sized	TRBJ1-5	CASIEPVKEDSNQPQHF	TGTGCCAGCATTGAGCCAGTAAAAGAAGATAGCAATCAGCCCCAGCATTTT
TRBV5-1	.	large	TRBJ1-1	CASRLGDTEAFF	TGCGCCAGCAGGCTTGGGGACACTGAAGCTTTCTTT
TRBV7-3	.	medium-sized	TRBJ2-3	CASSASGPDTQYF	TGTGCCAGCAGCGCCTCAGGGCCAGATACGCAGTATTTT
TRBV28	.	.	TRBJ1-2	CAGSYPGRVPHGYTF	TGTGCCGGCAGTTACCCGGGACGGGTCCCCCATGGCTACACTTTC
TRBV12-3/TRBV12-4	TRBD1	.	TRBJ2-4	CASSRSGTVLAENIQYF	TGTGCCAGCAGCCGATCGGGGACAGTTCTAGCCGAAAATATTCAGTACTTC
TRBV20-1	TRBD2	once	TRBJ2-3	CRARGLAGGSSTDTQYF	TGCAGAGCCCGCGGACTGGCGGGGGGCAGTAGCACAGATACGCAGTATTTT
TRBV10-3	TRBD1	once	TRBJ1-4	CAVRGSLEEKLLF	TGCGCCGTCAGGGGGTCATTAGAAGAAAAACTGCTTTTT
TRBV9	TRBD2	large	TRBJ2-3	CASSISGRGDTQYF	TGTGCCAGCAGTATTAGCGGGAGAGGAGATACGCAGTATTTT
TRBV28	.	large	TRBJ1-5	CASRWGYQPQHF	TGTGCCAGCAGGTGGGGTTATCAGCCCCAGCATTTT
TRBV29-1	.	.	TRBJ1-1	CSVSTGRWTEALF	TGCAGCGTTTCGACAGGTAGATGGACTGAAGCTCTCTTT
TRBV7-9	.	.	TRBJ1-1	CASTFGVNTESFF	TGTGCCAGCACCTTCGGGGTAAACACTGAATCTTTCTTT
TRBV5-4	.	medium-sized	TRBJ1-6	CASSLDRGSPLHF	TGTGCCAGCAGCTTGGATCGGGGTTCACCCCTCCACTTT
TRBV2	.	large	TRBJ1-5	CASSETGGNQPQHF	TGTGCCAGCAGTGAAACAGGCGGAAATCAGCCCCAGCATTTT
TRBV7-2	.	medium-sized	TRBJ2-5	CASSFLGETQYF	TGTGCCAGCAGCTTCCTGGGAGAGACCCAGTACTTC
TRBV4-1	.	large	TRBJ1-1	CASSHPGFTEAFF	TGCGCCAGCAGCCACCCGGGCTTCACTGAAGCTTTCTTT
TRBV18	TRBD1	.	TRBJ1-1	CAGSPVGGGAEAFF	TGTGCCGGTTCACCGGTAGGAGGGGGCGCTGAAGCTTTCTTT
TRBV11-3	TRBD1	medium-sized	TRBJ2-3	CASSLGQGSGDTQYF	TGTGCCAGCAGCTTAGGACAGGGCTCTGGGGATACGCAGTATTTT
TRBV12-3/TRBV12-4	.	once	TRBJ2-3	CASGLGTSTGTQYF	TGTGCCAGCGGTTTAGGTACTAGCACAGGTACGCAGTATTTT
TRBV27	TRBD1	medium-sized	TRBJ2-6	CASSIGTGAGANVLTF	TGTGCCAGCAGTATCGGGACAGGGGCTGGGGCCAACGTCCTGACTTTC
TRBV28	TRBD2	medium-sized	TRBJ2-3	CASASPGGPTDTQYF	TGTGCCAGCGCTTCGCCGGGGGGGCCCACAGATACGCAGTATTTT
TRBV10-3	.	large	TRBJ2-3	CAISTSTDTQYF	TGTGCCATCAGCACTAGCACAGATACGCAGTATTTT
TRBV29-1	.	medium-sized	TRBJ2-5	CSVEEGQETQYF	TGCAGCGTTGAAGAGGGCCAAGAGACCCAGTACTTC
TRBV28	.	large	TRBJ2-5	CASRRQNQETQYF	TGTGCCAGCAGACGACAGAACCAAGAGACCCAGTACTTC
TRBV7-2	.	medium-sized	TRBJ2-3	CASSLVVGAVTDTQYF	TGTGCCAGCAGCTTAGTTGTGGGGGCGGTGACAGATACGCAGTATTTT
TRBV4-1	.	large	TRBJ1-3	CASSRTQGASGNTIYF	TGCGCCAGCAGCCGAACACAGGGAGCTTCTGGAAACACCATATATTTT
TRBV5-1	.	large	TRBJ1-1	CASSLEGQGQNTEAFF	TGCGCCAGCAGCTTGGAGGGGCAGGGCCAGAACACTGAAGCTTTCTTT
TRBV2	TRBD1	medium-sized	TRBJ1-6	CASSNRDSSNSPLHF	TGTGCCAGCAGTAACCGGGACAGTAGTAATTCACCCCTCCACTTT
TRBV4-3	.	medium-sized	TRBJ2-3	CASSQTPSTDTQYF	TGCGCCAGCAGCCAGACACCTAGCACAGATACGCAGTATTTT
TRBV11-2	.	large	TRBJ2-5	CASSPHVTNTQETQYF	TGTGCCAGCAGCCCACACGTGACTAATACCCAAGAGACCCAGTACTTC
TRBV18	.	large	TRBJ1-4	CASSPLVSGKLFF	TGTGCCAGCTCCCCTCTCGTGAGTGGAAAACTGTTTTTT
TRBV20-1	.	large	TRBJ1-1	CKGQGGTEAFF	TGCAAAGGTCAGGGTGGCACTGAAGCTTTCTTT
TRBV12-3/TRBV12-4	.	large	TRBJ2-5	CASSLATEETQYF	TGTGCCAGCAGTTTAGCGACGGAAGAGACCCAGTACTTC
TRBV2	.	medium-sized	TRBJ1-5	CASSDGSSNQPQHF	TGTGCCAGCAGTGACGGTTCTAGCAATCAGCCCCAGCATTTT
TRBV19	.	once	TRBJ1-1	CASKAGTTSLRTEAFF	TGTGCCAGTAAGGCCGGGACGACTTCACTCAGGACTGAAGCTTTCTTT
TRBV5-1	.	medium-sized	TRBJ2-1	CASSLWQGSFSSYNEQFF	TGCGCCAGCAGCTTGTGGCAGGGAAGTTTTAGCTCCTACAATGAGCAGTTCTTC
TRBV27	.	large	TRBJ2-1	CASSSGYNEQFF	TGTGCCAGCAGCTCAGGGTACAATGAGCAGTTCTTC
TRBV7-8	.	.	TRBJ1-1	CASSFDRGRPASF	TGTGCCAGCAGTTTCGACCGGGGCAGGCCGGCTTCCTTT
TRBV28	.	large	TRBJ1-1	CASISGGARDTEAFF	TGTGCCAGCATTTCCGGGGGCGCGAGGGACACTGAAGCTTTCTTT
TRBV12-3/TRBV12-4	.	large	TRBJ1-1	CASRATDFNTEAFF	TGTGCCAGCAGGGCGACAGATTTCAACACTGAAGCTTTCTTT
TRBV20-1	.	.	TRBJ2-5	CSASLGRETQYF	TGCAGTGCTTCCCTCGGGCGAGAGACCCAGTACTTC
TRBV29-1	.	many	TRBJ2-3	CSVERTMSTDTQYF	TGCAGCGTTGAGCGGACTATGAGCACAGATACGCAGTATTTT
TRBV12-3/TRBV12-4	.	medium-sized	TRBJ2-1	CASRSQGSREQFF	TGTGCCAGCAGATCACAGGGATCTCGGGAGCAGTTCTTC
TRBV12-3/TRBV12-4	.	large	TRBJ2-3	CASSFFPDTQYF	TGTGCCAGCAGTTTTTTCCCAGATACGCAGTATTTT
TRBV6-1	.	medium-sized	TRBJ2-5	CASRQDAETQYF	TGTGCCAGCAGACAGGACGCGGAGACCCAGTACTTC
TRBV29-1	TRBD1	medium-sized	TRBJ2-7	CSALGQGRNEQYF	TGCAGCGCCCTGGGACAGGGTAGAAACGAGCAGTACTTC
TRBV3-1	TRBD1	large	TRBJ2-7	CASSPSGTVVEQYF	TGTGCCAGCAGCCCATCCGGGACAGTCGTCGAGCAGTACTTC
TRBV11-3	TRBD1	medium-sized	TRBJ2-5	CASSTGQAQETQYF	TGTGCCAGCAGCACAGGACAGGCTCAAGAGACCCAGTACTTC
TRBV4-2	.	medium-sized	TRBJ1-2	CASSQDLNGDYGYTF	TGTGCCAGCAGCCAAGATCTTAACGGCGACTATGGCTACACCTTC
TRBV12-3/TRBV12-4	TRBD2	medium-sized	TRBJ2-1	CASSSPASGGRYNEQFF	TGTGCCAGCAGTTCCCCGGCGAGCGGGGGACGTTACAATGAGCAGTTCTTC
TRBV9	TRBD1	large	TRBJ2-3	CASSLDGQGGTDTQYF	TGTGCCAGCAGCCTAGATGGACAGGGAGGAACGGATACGCAGTATTTT
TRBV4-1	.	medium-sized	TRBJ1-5	CASSQEAPQGGNQPQHF	TGCGCCAGCAGCCAAGAAGCCCCCCAGGGTGGCAATCAGCCCCAGCATTTT
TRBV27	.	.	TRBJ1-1	CASSSLAEEVF	TGTGCCAGCAGTTCTTTGGCGGAAGAGGTCTTT
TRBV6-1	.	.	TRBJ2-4	CASSEVGLLGQILIVEKNIQHF	TGTGCCAGCAGTGAAGTGGGGCTTCTCGGACAGATTCTAATTGTGGAAAAAAACATTCAGCACTTC
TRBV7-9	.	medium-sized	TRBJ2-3	CASSQALGRREYF	TGTGCCAGCAGCCAGGCACTCGGGCGACGCGAGTATTTT